What follows are 21 T cell receptor beta chains derived from one specimen sequenced in a study of blood T cell repertoires in COVID-19. The method was immunoSEQ multiplex PCR; TCRdb's version includes in-frame clones alone and lacks a portion of them. The table records 12,000 or so clones, approximately 89% of them present only once. The sequencing sample was made of peripheral blood. These receptors were taken from a human donor in a cohort sampled during active COVID-19.

The V call is TRBV7-2, the J call TRBJ2-7, with no clear D. V lost 1 base and J lost 2, with 9 bases in between. The CDR3 contains 14 residues. Germline V CDR1 and CDR2: SGHTA, FQGNSA. Written as DNA, the CDR3 is TGTGCCAGCAGCTTAGGGGCAGCCGCCTACGAGCAGTACTTC. Protein sequence: CASSLGAAAYEQYF. Looking up the rest from reference TRBV7-2 and TRBJ2-7 gives the full variable domain: GAGVSQSPSNKVTEKGKDVELRCDPISGHTALYWYRQSLGQGLEFLIYFQGNSAPDKSGLPSDRFSAERTGGSVSTLTIQRTQQEDSAVYLCASSLGAAAYEQYFGPGTRLTVT.

The rearrangement links TRBV7-9 to TRBJ2-1; 13 bases are a match to TRBD2. The ends lost 1 base at V and 6 bases at J; junction bases unmatched: 6. Germline lookup yields CDR1 SEHNR and CDR2 FQNEAQ (reference sequence). This CDR3 comprises 17 residues. CDR3 DNA sequence: TGTGCCAGCAGCTTAGACTTGGGGACTAGCGGGATCAATGAGCAGTTCTTC. This gives the protein CASSLDLGTSGINEQFF.

This chain links TRBV19 with TRBJ2-5; the match to TRBD1 covers 10 bases. The CDR3 is made up of 14 amino acids. Germline CDR1 and CDR2: LNHDA and SQIVND (reference sequence). The CDR3 coding sequence is TGTGCTAGTGCCATGGACAGGGGGCAAGAGACCCAGTACTTC. This encodes CASAMDRGQETQYF.

The V call is TRBV30, the J call TRBJ1-6; D unclear. Trimming took off 3 bases at V and 7 bases at J, with 22 bases between the two ends. The CDR3 spans 17 residues. Per the germline V gene, CDR1 is GTSNPN and CDR2 is SVGIG (reference sequence). In DNA form, the CDR3 reads TGTGCCTGGAGCACCCGCCCCTCGGGTGTGTCAAATTCACCCCTCCACTTT. Translating it yields CAWSTRPSGVSNSPLHF.

The J gene is TRBJ2-3, the V gene TRBV10-1; TRBD1 matches 9 bases. The CDR3 consists of 14 residues. Trimming removed 5 bases from V and 4 bases from J; junction bases left unmatched: 4. The germline gives CDR1 WNHNN, CDR2 SYGVQD (reference sequence). The CDR3 region has the DNA TGCGCCAGCAGTTCGGACAGGGGCCCAGATACGCAGTATTTT. This translates into CASSSDRGPDTQYF.

The chain is built from TRBV5-6 and TRBJ2-7; 9 positions agree with TRBD2. Germline CDR1 and CDR2: SGHDT and YYEEEE. V dropped 0 bases and J dropped 9; count of bases not matched to a gene: 7. This CDR3 is 14 amino acids long. CDR3 DNA sequence: TGTGCCAGCAGCTTGGGGCTAGCGGGAAGGGTGCAGTACTTC. Encoded protein: CASSLGLAGRVQYF. Full variable domain (missing parts from reference TRBV5-6 and TRBJ2-7): DAGVTQSPTHLIKTRGQQVTLRCSPKSGHDTVSWYQQALGQGPQFIFQYYEEEERQRGNFPDRFSGHQFPNYSSELNVNALLLGDSALYLCASSLGLAGRVQYFGPGTRLTVT.

This clone was seen a few times. The chain uses TRBV11-2 and TRBJ2-1; 8 nucleotides line up with TRBD2. The germline V gene has CDR1 SGHAT and CDR2 FQNNGV. This CDR3 is built from 14 residues. Trimming removed 1 base from V and 5 bases from J; junction bases left unmatched: 1. Written as DNA, the CDR3 is TGTGCCAGCAGCTTAGCTAGCGGGCACAATGAGCAGTTCTTC. This sequence encodes CASSLASGHNEQFF.

This rearrangement joins TRBV6-5 to TRBJ2-7; maybe TRBD1 (5 bases). Germline loops: CDR1 MNHEY, CDR2 SVGAGI. CDR3 length equals 15 residues. V gave up 5 bases and J gave up 2 bases, with 16 bases separating them. CDR3 in DNA: TGTGCCAGCAGTAGAGACAGACGCTCACCCTACGAGCAGTACTTC. Its translation: CASSRDRRSPYEQYF.

This clone was seen only once. V and J are TRBV27 and TRBJ1-2; 10 nucleotides align to TRBD1. Germline V lookup: CDR1 MNHEY, CDR2 SMNVEV (reference sequence). Germline trimming cut 6 bases from V and 1 base from J; bases unmatched to any gene: 5. This CDR3 has 15 amino acids. The CDR3 bases are TGTGCCAGCAGACGTGGGACAGGGGATAACTATGGCTACACCTTC. This sequence encodes CASRRGTGDNYGYTF.

The V and J genes are TRBV19 and TRBJ1-1; D ambiguous. V was cut by 2 bases and J by 1 base, with 11 bases left in between. The CDR3 is made up of 15 amino acids. Germline assignment: CDR1 LNHDA and CDR2 SQIVND (reference sequence). The CDR3 nucleotides are TGTGCCAGTAGTATAAACTTTAATCCGAACACTGAAGCTTTCTTT. Amino acid sequence: CASSINFNPNTEAFF.

The rearrangement links TRBV7-2 to TRBJ1-5; D remains unclear. The CDR3 consists of 12 residues. The germline V gene encodes CDR1 SGHTA and CDR2 FQGNSA. V was cut by 3 bases and J by 3 bases, with 3 bases left in between. DNA for the CDR3: TGTGCCAGCAGCTTTCTCAATCAGCCCCAGCATTTT. It encodes CASSFLNQPQHF.

The V and J genes are TRBV7-2 and TRBJ2-5; D gene unclear. V lost 1 base and J lost 1, with 4 bases in between. CDR1 and CDR2 (germline): SGHTA, FQGNSA. The CDR3 is made up of 13 amino acids. The CDR3 region has the DNA TGTGCCAGCAGCTTAGAACTCCAAGAGACCCAGTACTTC. Its translation is CASSLELQETQYF.

The genes are TRBV9 and TRBJ2-3; 9 positions match TRBD2. The germline gives CDR1 SGDLS, CDR2 YYNGEE. The CDR3 sequence is 15 residues long. J lost 6 bases, V lost 0 bases, and 5 bases had no gene match. The DNA for the CDR3 is TGTGCCAGCAGCGTAGCCGGCGGGGGGGCGGATACGCAGTATTTT. It codes for CASSVAGGGADTQYF.

The J gene is TRBJ2-7, the V gene TRBV2; D uncertain. V was clipped by 6 bases and J by 7 bases, with 13 bases between them. CDR3 length: 12 amino acids. In germline, CDR1 is SNHLY, CDR2 FYNNEI. The CDR3 region is CASRSSAREQYF. In nucleotides, the CDR3 is TGTGCCAGCAGATCCTCAGCGAGAGAGCAGTACTTC. Full variable domain (outside the CDR3, taken from reference TRBV2 and TRBJ2-7): EPEVTQTPSHQVTQMGQEVILRCVPISNHLYFYWYRQILGQKVEFLVSFYNNEISEKSEIFDDQFSVERPDGSNFTLKIRSTKLEDSAMYFCASRSSAREQYFGPGTRLTVT.

The J gene is TRBJ2-3, the V gene TRBV19; 8 positions agree with TRBD1. Germline lookup yields CDR1 LNHDA and CDR2 SQIVND (reference sequence). V shed 3 bases, J shed 4 bases, and the junction held 6 bases outside the gene matches. The length of the CDR3 is 15 residues. DNA for the CDR3: TGTGCCAGTAGTATTCAGGGGGCCGACCCAGATACGCAGTATTTT. Its translation is CASSIQGADPDTQYF.

The V gene is TRBV10-3, the J gene TRBJ1-1; possible D gene TRBD1, 6 bases. V lost 8 bases and J lost 7, with 14 bases in between. Germline V lookup: CDR1 ENHRY, CDR2 SYGVKD. The CDR3 consists of 12 residues. Here the CDR3 DNA reads TGTGCCATCGGGGGGCGGGGGAGTGAAGCTTTCTTT. The encoded protein is CAIGGRGSEAFF.

The chain couples TRBV24-1 to TRBJ2-7, with D uncertain. V lost 4 bases and J 6 bases, leaving 18 bases between the germline ends. CDR3 size: 15 residues. Germline lookup yields CDR1 KGHDR and CDR2 SFDVKD. CDR3 loop: CATSERQALTAEQYF. The DNA of the CDR3 is TGTGCCACCAGTGAGCGACAAGCATTAACCGCCGAGCAGTACTTC.

The gene calls are TRBV5-1 and TRBJ2-5; 13 positions match TRBD2. CDR3 length equals 18 residues. Germline values: CDR1 SGHRS, CDR2 YFSETQ. Germline trimming cut 4 bases from V and 5 bases from J; bases unmatched to any gene: 14. The CDR3 nucleotides are TGCGCCAGCAGCGTAGCCCTGACTAGCGGGGGGTCGAGGGAGACCCAGTACTTC. Residues: CASSVALTSGGSRETQYF. Variable domain in full (rest from reference TRBV5-1 and TRBJ2-5): KAGVTQTPRYLIKTRGQQVTLSCSPISGHRSVSWYQQTPGQGLQFLFEYFSETQRNKGNFPGRFSGRQFSNSRSEMNVSTLELGDSALYLCASSVALTSGGSRETQYFGPGTRLLVL.

The chain combines TRBV11-2 with TRBJ2-7; 7 bases agree with TRBD1. This CDR3 contains 14 residues. Germline lookup yields CDR1 SGHAT and CDR2 FQNNGV. The V and J ends lost 5 bases and 1 base, in that order; junction bases with no gene match: 5. CDR3 nucleotides: TGTGCCAGCAGCCTGATGGACAGGTCCTACGAGCAGTACTTC. This encodes CASSLMDRSYEQYF.

The V gene is TRBV5-6, the J gene TRBJ2-3, with a tentative D call TRBD2 (7 bases). Germline V gives CDR1 SGHDT, CDR2 YYEEEE. The CDR3 totals 17 residues. V was cut by 4 bases and J by 0 bases, with 18 bases left in between. The CDR3: CASSIGGRVISTDTQYF. CDR3 nucleotides: TGTGCCAGCAGCATCGGGGGGCGGGTAATTAGCACAGATACGCAGTATTTT.

The table lists this clone with a few counts. The V gene is TRBV9, the J gene TRBJ2-7, with a possible D match to TRBD2 (7 bases). This CDR3 spans 17 amino acids. The V and J ends lost 3 bases and 4 bases respectively, with 23 bases between them. Germline CDR1 and CDR2: SGDLS and YYNGEE. This CDR3 is CASSAGGAVATGYEQYF. The CDR3 nucleotides are TGTGCCAGCAGCGCTGGGGGGGCGGTGGCCACAGGGTACGAGCAGTACTTC.